This T cell receptor beta chain was sequenced during a study of CD8 T cells in ankylosing spondylitis. Quantitative 5'-RACE with molecular barcodes produced the TCR beta libraries. TCRdb re-derived calls from the 5' RACE reads in MiXCR, one entry per CDR3 protein. The profile shows roughly 90,000 distinct CDR3 sequences, about 8.3% of them singletons. Note on this clonotype: The antigen remains undetermined.

Regarding the study as a whole: Significant enrichment of disease-linked clones was reportedly seen in matched ankylosing spondylitis synovial fluid. Several highly homologous variants formed a TCR beta motif that appeared characteristic of ankylosing spondylitis blood. Disease-linked clones had a CD8+ phenotype and relatively low frequency in peripheral blood.

Trimming took 5 bases from V and 7 from J, leaving 13 bases between them. The CDR3 is 13 amino acids. The germline gives CDR1 SGHTA, CDR2 FQGNSA. The source material was blood, either unsorted or a sorted T cell fraction (not recorded which). The TCR originated in a male donor with ankylosing spondylitis or in good health (not recorded which). V and J are TRBV7-2 and TRBJ2-3, with D perhaps given as TRBD1 or TRBD2 (6 bases each). The CDR3 reads CASSLGGGYTQYF. DNA of the CDR3: TGTGCCAGCAGCCTAGGGGGAGGATATACGCAGTATTTT.